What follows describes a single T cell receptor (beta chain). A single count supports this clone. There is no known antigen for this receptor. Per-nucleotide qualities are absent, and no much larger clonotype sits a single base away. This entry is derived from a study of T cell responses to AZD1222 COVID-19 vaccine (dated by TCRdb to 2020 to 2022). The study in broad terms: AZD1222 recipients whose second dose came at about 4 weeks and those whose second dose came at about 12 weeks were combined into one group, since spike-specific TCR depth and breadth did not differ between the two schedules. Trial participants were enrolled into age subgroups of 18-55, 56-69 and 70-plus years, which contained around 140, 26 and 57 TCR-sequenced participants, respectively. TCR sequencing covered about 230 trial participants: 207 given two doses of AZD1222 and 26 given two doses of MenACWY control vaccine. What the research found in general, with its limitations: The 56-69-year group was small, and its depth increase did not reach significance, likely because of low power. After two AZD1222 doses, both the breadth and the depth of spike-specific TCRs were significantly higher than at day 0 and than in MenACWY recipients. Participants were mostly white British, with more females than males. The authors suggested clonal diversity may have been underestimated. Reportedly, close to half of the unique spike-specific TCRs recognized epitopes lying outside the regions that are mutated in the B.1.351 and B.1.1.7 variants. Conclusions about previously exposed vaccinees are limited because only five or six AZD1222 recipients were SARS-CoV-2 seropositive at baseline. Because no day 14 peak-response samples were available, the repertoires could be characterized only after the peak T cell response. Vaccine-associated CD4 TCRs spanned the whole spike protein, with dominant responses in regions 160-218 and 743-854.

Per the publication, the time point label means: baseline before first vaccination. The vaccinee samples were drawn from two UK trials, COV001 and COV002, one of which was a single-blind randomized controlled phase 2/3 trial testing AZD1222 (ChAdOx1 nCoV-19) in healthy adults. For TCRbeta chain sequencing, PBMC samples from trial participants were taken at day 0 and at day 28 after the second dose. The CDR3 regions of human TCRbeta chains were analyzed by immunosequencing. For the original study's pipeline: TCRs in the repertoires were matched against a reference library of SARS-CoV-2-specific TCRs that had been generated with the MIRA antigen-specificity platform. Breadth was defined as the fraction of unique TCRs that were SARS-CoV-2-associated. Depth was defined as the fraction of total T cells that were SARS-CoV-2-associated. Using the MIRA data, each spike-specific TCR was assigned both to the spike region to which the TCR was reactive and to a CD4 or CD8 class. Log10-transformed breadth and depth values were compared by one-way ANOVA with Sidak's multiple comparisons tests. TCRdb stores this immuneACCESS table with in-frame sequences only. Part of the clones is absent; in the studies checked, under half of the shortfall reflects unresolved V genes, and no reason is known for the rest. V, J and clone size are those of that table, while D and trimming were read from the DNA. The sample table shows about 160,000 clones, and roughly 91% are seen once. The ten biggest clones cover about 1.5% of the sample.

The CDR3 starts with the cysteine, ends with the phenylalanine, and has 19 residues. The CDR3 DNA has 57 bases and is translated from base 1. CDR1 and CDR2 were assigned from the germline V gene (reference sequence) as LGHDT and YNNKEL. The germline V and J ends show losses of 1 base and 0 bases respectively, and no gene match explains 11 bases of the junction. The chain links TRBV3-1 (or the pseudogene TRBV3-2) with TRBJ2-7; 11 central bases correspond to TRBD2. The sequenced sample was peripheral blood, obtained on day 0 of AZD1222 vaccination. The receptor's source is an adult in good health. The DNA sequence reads TGTGCCAGCAGCCAAGGGAATAGACTAGCGGGGCTAAGCTCCTACGAGCAGTACTTC. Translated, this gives CASSQGNRLAGLSSYEQYF.